What follows describes a single TCR beta chain. Its antigen is not identified. The junction departs from germline at one end; a sequencing error may be responsible. The CDR3 runs 13 residues. Looked up from germline, CDR1 is DFQATT and CDR2 is SNEGSKA (reference sequence). These data belong to a study of read filtering for tumor transcriptome and immune sequencing. Broader study findings: Sorted CD138-negative bone marrow cells were not purified T cells.

From 300 to 400 ng of RNA, a library with molecular barcoded alpha/delta and beta/gamma adaptors was made. MiXCR, run by TCRdb on the reads, gives a single entry per CDR3 protein. The sample includes nearly 60,000 distinct CDR3 sequences, 9% to 15% of them seen just once. The sample comprised a population of CD138-negative cells sorted from bone marrow. The TCR originated in a donor at least 40 years old with multiple myeloma. This chain joins TRBV20-1 and TRBJ1-5, with TRBD1 as a possible D gene (6 bases). The CDR3 here is CSAGGGGPQPRHF. The CDR3 region has the DNA TGCAGTGCTGGGGGGGGGGGGCCGCAGCCCCGGCATTTT.